Listed here are 20 T cell receptor beta chains from one sample, sequenced in a study of blood T cell repertoires in COVID-19 (dated by TCRdb to 2018 to 2021). Receptor amplification or capture employed the immunoSEQ multiplex PCR assay. TCRdb retrieved this table from immuneACCESS and kept in-frame rearrangements only. Not all clones are present; in checked studies, unresolved V genes account for under half, and no reason is known for the remainder. Present in this sample are approximately 53,000 clones, over 80% of which were seen just once. Jointly, the top ten make up approximately 15% of the sample. Material for sequencing was peripheral blood. These receptors all come from a man aged 35 to 55 with acute or convalescent COVID-19.

The chain uses TRBV5-1 and TRBJ1-2; TRBD1 aligns across 7 bases. The CDR3 has 14 residues. Germline values: CDR1 SGHRS, CDR2 YFSETQ. The trim removed 0 bases at V and 3 bases at J, leaving 2 bases unmatched. As DNA, the CDR3 is TGCGCCAGCAGCTTGGGAGGACAGGACTATGGCTACACCTTC. This encodes CASSLGGQDYGYTF.

This rearrangement joins TRBV5-1 to TRBJ1-6; maybe TRBD1 (6 bases). The length of the CDR3 is 15 residues. With 4 bases removed from V and 4 bases from J, the gap between germline ends came to 12 bases. The germline V gene has CDR1 SGHRS and CDR2 YFSETQ. The chain's CDR3 is CASSEGVQYNSPLHF. The CDR3 DNA reads as TGCGCCAGCAGCGAGGGGGTTCAGTATAATTCACCCCTCCACTTT.

The gene calls are TRBV6-4 and TRBJ1-2; 11 bases fit TRBD1. Germline V gene data show CDR1 as MRHNA and CDR2 as SNTAGT. The CDR3 is made up of 16 amino acids. J gave up 7 bases and V 5 bases, and 12 bases lay outside the gene matches. The CDR3 DNA reads as TGTGCCAGCAGTCCAAACCGAGGACAGGGGGCGGGTGGCTACACCTTC. Protein: CASSPNRGQGAGGYTF.

This chain links TRBV5-1 with TRBJ2-5, with D possibly being TRBD2 (6 bases). The V end lost 2 bases, the J end lost 2 bases, and 22 bases lay between the germline ends. This CDR3 has 18 residues. CDR1 is SGHRS and CDR2 is YFSETQ in the germline V gene. CDR3 sequence reads: CASSFERLMIREQETQYF. The CDR3 bases are TGCGCCAGCAGCTTCGAACGTTTGATGATACGGGAGCAAGAGACCCAGTACTTC. Combining the CDR3 with reference TRBV5-1 and TRBJ2-5 gives the whole variable domain KAGVTQTPRYLIKTRGQQVTLSCSPISGHRSVSWYQQTPGQGLQFLFEYFSETQRNKGNFPGRFSGRQFSNSRSEMNVSTLELGDSALYLCASSFERLMIREQETQYFGPGTRLLVL.

V and J are TRBV3-1 (or the pseudogene TRBV3-2) and TRBJ1-2; D remains ambiguous. Trimming removed 4 bases at V and 8 bases at J, with 11 bases between. CDR3 size: 12 residues. CDR1 LGHDT and CDR2 YNNKEL come from the germline V gene (reference sequence). For the CDR3, the DNA is TGTGCCAGCAGCCTCGGGTTTCGGGGCTACACCTTC. This encodes CASSLGFRGYTF.

V and J are TRBV3-1 (or the pseudogene TRBV3-2) and TRBJ2-7; a possible D gene is TRBD2 (5 bases). In germline, CDR1 is LGHDT, CDR2 YNNKEL (reference sequence). This CDR3 is built from 15 residues. V was clipped by 0 bases and J by 5 bases, with 14 bases between them. CDR3 DNA sequence: TGTGCCAGCAGCCAAGATCTACTAGTGACCCACGAGCAGTACTTC. This gives the protein CASSQDLLVTHEQYF.

The chain uses TRBV2 and TRBJ1-5, with TRBD1 matching 7 bases. Germline trimming cut 8 bases from V and 4 bases from J; bases unmatched to any gene: 11. The CDR3 is made up of 15 amino acids. CDR1 and CDR2 (germline): SNHLY, FYNNEI. CDR3 nucleotides: TGTGCCAGCGGGAGTGGACAGGCCTATAATCAGCCCCAGCATTTT. It encodes CASGSGQAYNQPQHF.

The rearrangement joins TRBV6-5 to TRBJ2-1; D is unresolved. V lost 8 bases and J lost 6, with 5 bases in between. The CDR3 has 10 amino acids. Germline V CDR1 and CDR2: MNHEY, SVGAGI. CDR3 DNA sequence: TGTGCCAGCTCTTCCAATGAGCAGTTCTTC. Amino acid sequence: CASSSNEQFF.

With respect to this clone: Other DNA sequences in the same sample also yield this CDR3. The chain couples TRBV20-1 to TRBJ2-1; possible D gene TRBD2, 5 bases. The V gene's germline CDR1 is DFQATT and CDR2 SNEGSKA (reference sequence). Trimming took off 3 bases at V and 5 bases at J, with 5 bases between the two ends. This CDR3 comprises 11 residues. The CDR3 sequence: CSARRDNEQFF. The CDR3 DNA follows: TGCAGTGCTAGGCGGGACAATGAGCAGTTCTTC.

This clone appeared a single time. The gene calls are TRBV5-1 and TRBJ1-1; 7 bases fit TRBD1. V dropped 3 bases and J dropped 1; count of bases not matched to a gene: 3. There are 14 residues in the CDR3. Germline V gene sequence: CDR1 SGHRS, CDR2 YFSETQ. The CDR3 nucleotides are TGCGCCAGCAGCTCCCGGACAGGGAACACTGAAGCTTTCTTT. The encoded protein is CASSSRTGNTEAFF.

V is TRBV4-1 and J is TRBJ2-3, with TRBD2 matching 9 bases. Germline lookup yields CDR1 MGHRA and CDR2 YSYEKL. The CDR3 is made up of 17 amino acids. Unmatched junction bases numbered 4, after V lost 0 bases and J lost 0 bases. The CDR3 protein is CASSQDLGTSSTDTQYF. CDR3 DNA: TGCGCCAGCAGCCAAGATCTGGGGACTAGCAGCACAGATACGCAGTATTTT.

This rearrangement joins TRBV3-1 (or the pseudogene TRBV3-2) to TRBJ2-1; 10 positions match TRBD1. Germline V gives CDR1 LGHDT, CDR2 YNNKEL (reference sequence). CDR3 length: 15 residues. After removal of 4 bases from V and 3 bases from J, the junction contained 3 bases not matched to a gene. In DNA, the CDR3 is TGTGCCAGCAGCCGAGGACAGGGGGGCTACAATGAGCAGTTCTTC. Its protein product is CASSRGQGGYNEQFF.

The V call is TRBV7-8, the J call TRBJ2-5, with TRBD1 as a possible D gene (5 bases). The germline CDR1 and CDR2 sequences are SGHVS and FQNEAQ. Trimming left V 5 bases short and J 7 bases short, with 14 bases between. The CDR3 is 13 amino acids. The CDR3 DNA is TGTGCCAGCAGCCCCCAGGGTCTAGGGACCCAGTACTTC. It encodes CASSPQGLGTQYF.

The V call is TRBV3-1 (or the pseudogene TRBV3-2), the J call TRBJ2-7; 8 bases map to TRBD2. This CDR3 is 14 amino acids long. Germline CDR1 reads LGHDT; CDR2 reads YNNKEL (reference sequence). V dropped 4 bases and J dropped 2; count of bases not matched to a gene: 4. The CDR3 region is CASSRQRGTYEQYF. As DNA, the CDR3 is TGTGCCAGCAGCCGGCAGCGGGGGACCTACGAGCAGTACTTC.

The rearrangement joins TRBV27 to TRBJ1-6, with D possibly being TRBD1 (5 bases). Germline assignment: CDR1 MNHEY and CDR2 SMNVEV (reference sequence). V shed 7 bases and J shed 8 bases, with 15 bases lying between them. The CDR3 contains 14 residues. CDR3 protein: CASMSWGGDSPLHF. CDR3 nucleotides: TGTGCCAGCATGAGTTGGGGGGGAGATTCACCCCTCCACTTT.

This chain uses TRBV7-8 with TRBJ2-2; TRBD1 agrees at 9 bases. J was trimmed by 7 bases and V by 1 base; bases with no gene match: 7. In germline, CDR1 is SGHVS, CDR2 FQNEAQ. The CDR3 totals 16 residues. The CDR3 sequence: CASSLGNRGQGGELFF. The CDR3 DNA is TGTGCCAGCAGCTTAGGAAACAGGGGGCAGGGCGGGGAGCTGTTTTTT.

The chain couples TRBV19 to TRBJ2-3; perhaps TRBD1 as D (6 bases). CDR3 length equals 17 residues. Between the trimmed V and J ends, which lost 0 bases and 9 bases, there was a span of 22 bases. The germline V gene encodes CDR1 LNHDA and CDR2 SQIVND (reference sequence). Here the CDR3 DNA reads TGTGCCAGTAGTATAGATAAAGGGGCAGGGGTAGGGAACACGCAGTATTTT. Translated, it gives CASSIDKGAGVGNTQYF.

The chain is built from TRBV5-4 and TRBJ2-7; weak D call: TRBD2 (6 bases). Germline loops: CDR1 SGHNT, CDR2 YYREEE (reference sequence). The V end lost 0 bases, the J end lost 4 bases, and 11 bases lay between the germline ends. The CDR3 runs to 14 residues. CDR3 sequence reads: CASSLGSGSYEQYF. CDR3 nucleotides: TGTGCCAGCAGCTTGGGCAGCGGGTCTTACGAGCAGTACTTC.

The rearrangement joins TRBV5-1 to TRBJ2-1, with TRBD2 identical over 8 bases. The CDR3 is 16 amino acids. Germline CDR1 is SGHRS and CDR2 is YFSETQ. J was trimmed by 10 bases and V by 3 bases; bases with no gene match: 15. Written as DNA, the CDR3 is TGCGCCAGCAGCTCGTTAGCGGGGACCCCTTCTAGGGAGCAGTTCTTC. It encodes CASSSLAGTPSREQFF.

The J gene is TRBJ2-7, the V gene TRBV28; TRBD2 might be the D (5 bases). CDR1 MDHEN and CDR2 SYDVKM come from the germline V gene. The CDR3 length is 15 residues. V shed 5 bases and J shed 0 bases, with 14 bases lying between them. In nucleotides, the CDR3 is TGTGCCAGCAGTCCAGCGGCGCCTAGCTCCTACGAGCAGTACTTC. Translating it yields CASSPAAPSSYEQYF.